One and the same sample provided the 23 T cell receptor beta chains below, sequenced in a study of identifying expanded T cells in peripheral blood. The repertoire was sequenced with immunoSEQ multiplex PCR; TCRdb's copy has only in-frame clones and lacks some. The repertoire has 100,000 or so clones, approximately 90% of them found once; the top ten carry about 18%. Sequencing was done on a sample of blood. These receptors were taken from a person between 18 and 75 years old in good health.

The chain recombines TRBV11-2 with TRBJ1-1; D is possibly TRBD1 (5 bases). Trimming stripped 4 bases from V and 7 bases from J, with 16 bases between. Per the germline V gene, CDR1 is SGHAT and CDR2 is FQNNGV. CDR3 length: 14 amino acids. CDR3 in DNA: TGTGCCAGCAGCTACCGGGCGGACACTGGTGAAGCTTTCTTT. This encodes CASSYRADTGEAFF.

In DNA, the CDR3 is TGTGCCAGCACCTCCCGCGGGGGACGACACTATGGCTACACCTTC. This sequence encodes CASTSRGGRHYGYTF. V is TRBV5-6 and J is TRBJ1-2; D possibly corresponds to TRBD1 (5 bases). V was trimmed by 6 bases and J by 3 bases, leaving 18 bases between them. Germline assignment: CDR1 SGHDT and CDR2 YYEEEE. The CDR3 has 15 amino acids.

This chain joins TRBV5-4 and TRBJ1-1; D ambiguous. Germline CDR1 and CDR2: SGHNT and YYREEE (reference sequence). The CDR3 is 15 residues long. Trimming stripped 1 base from V and 5 bases from J, with 15 bases between. The DNA of the CDR3 is TGTGCCAGCAGCTTGTGGGCTGGGGATAAGACTGAAGCTTTCTTT. It yields the protein CASSLWAGDKTEAFF.

This chain links TRBV7-8 with TRBJ1-4, with TRBD1 matching over 11 bases. The trim removed 5 bases at V and 1 base at J, leaving 6 bases unmatched. The germline gives CDR1 SGHVS, CDR2 FQNEAQ. The CDR3 loop spans 17 amino acids. CDR3 sequence reads: CASSPRTGGRTNEKLFF. DNA for the CDR3: TGTGCCAGCAGCCCCCGGACAGGGGGCCGAACTAATGAAAAACTGTTTTTT.

Written as DNA, the CDR3 is TGCGCCAGCAGCTCAGGGACGGGGGACACTGAAGCTTTCTTT. Translation gives CASSSGTGDTEAFF. This chain connects TRBV5-1 to TRBJ1-1, with TRBD1 as a possible D gene (5 bases). The CDR3 runs to 14 residues. V was shortened by 3 bases and J by 3 bases, with 12 bases between the two germline ends. CDR1 and CDR2 from the germline V gene are SGHRS and YFSETQ. The entire variable domain, with the rest obtained from reference TRBV5-1 and TRBJ1-1, is as follows: KAGVTQTPRYLIKTRGQQVTLSCSPISGHRSVSWYQQTPGQGLQFLFEYFSETQRNKGNFPGRFSGRQFSNSRSEMNVSTLELGDSALYLCASSSGTGDTEAFFGQGTRLTVV.

This clone was detected only once. V gene TRBV5-1 combines with J gene TRBJ1-2; D might be TRBD1 (6 bases). The CDR3 extends over 14 amino acids. Germline CDR1 and CDR2: SGHRS and YFSETQ. V was cut by 2 bases and J by 5 bases, with 13 bases left in between. The CDR3 DNA sequence: TGCGCCAGCAGCTTCTACAGGGCGAATTATGGCTACACCTTC. This translates into CASSFYRANYGYTF.

The J gene is TRBJ2-3, the V gene TRBV19, with TRBD2 as a possible D gene (5 bases). The germline V gene has CDR1 LNHDA and CDR2 SQIVND (reference sequence). Between the trimmed V and J ends, which lost 5 bases and 2 bases, there was a span of 11 bases. CDR3 length: 14 residues. The CDR3: CASSRGDDTDTQYF. The CDR3 bases are TGTGCCAGTAGTCGGGGTGACGACACAGATACGCAGTATTTT. The full variable domain, completed using reference TRBV19 and TRBJ2-3, is DGGITQSPKYLFRKEGQNVTLSCEQNLNHDAMYWYRQDPGQGLRLIYYSQIVNDFQKGDIAEGYSVSREKKESFPLTVTSAQKNPTAFYLCASSRGDDTDTQYFGPGTRLTVL.

The genes are TRBV27 and TRBJ2-7; TRBD1 agrees at 8 bases. This CDR3 contains 14 residues. V lost 6 bases and J lost 6; bases outside the gene matches: 10. Germline V gives CDR1 MNHEY, CDR2 SMNVEV (reference sequence). The CDR3 loop is CASRPGQALGEQYF. The CDR3, as DNA: TGTGCCAGCAGGCCGGGACAGGCACTGGGCGAGCAGTACTTC.

The rearrangement uses TRBV4-3 and TRBJ2-1, with 8 bases aligning to TRBD2. V shed 0 bases and J 6 bases; nucleotides not matched to a gene: 10. The CDR3 consists of 17 residues. Germline assignment: CDR1 LGHNA and CDR2 YSLEER. The CDR3 is CASSQDRWGGGINEQFF. CDR3 nucleotide sequence: TGCGCCAGCAGCCAAGATCGCTGGGGCGGGGGGATCAATGAGCAGTTCTTC.

This chain connects TRBV7-2 to TRBJ1-2, with D perhaps matching TRBD1 (5 bases). Germline V CDR1 and CDR2: SGHTA, FQGNSA. There are 16 residues in the CDR3. V was cut by 5 bases and J by 2 bases, with 18 bases left in between. In nucleotides, the CDR3 is TGTGCCAGCAGCCGGGGTCCGCAGGGAAACAACTATGGCTACACCTTC. As protein: CASSRGPQGNNYGYTF.

The rearrangement links TRBV4-3 to TRBJ1-4; a weak D match, TRBD1 (5 bases). V was trimmed by 5 bases and J by 6 bases, leaving 22 bases between them. The germline gives CDR1 LGHNA, CDR2 YSLEER. The CDR3 runs to 17 residues. CDR3 loop: CASSKSAGAGTYEKLFF. CDR3 nucleotides: TGCGCCAGCAGCAAATCTGCTGGTGCAGGGACGTATGAAAAACTGTTTTTT.

The chain is built from TRBV25-1 and TRBJ2-1; TRBD2 is a possible D gene (7 bases). CDR1 and CDR2 from the germline V gene are MGHDK and SYGVNS. Trimming cost V 2 bases and J 1 base, with 18 bases left between them. The CDR3 extends over 18 amino acids. Here the CDR3 DNA reads TGTGCCAGCAGTGAACGGGGGGCCTACAGGGAGTCCTACAATGAGCAGTTCTTC. The encoded protein is CASSERGAYRESYNEQFF.

The V call is TRBV5-1, the J call TRBJ2-5, with 8 bases aligning to TRBD2. This CDR3 has 16 residues. Germline assignment: CDR1 SGHRS and CDR2 YFSETQ. V gave up 4 bases and J gave up 0 bases; unmatched junction bases: 8. Here the CDR3 reads CASSPGSSGYQETQYF. In nucleotides, the CDR3 is TGCGCCAGCAGCCCTGGGTCTAGCGGGTACCAAGAGACCCAGTACTTC.

This clone was observed a single time. The V gene is TRBV5-4, the J gene TRBJ2-7, with D uncertain. V lost 1 base to trimming and J lost 0 bases, with 11 bases between them. This CDR3 has 15 amino acids. Germline-derived CDR1 and CDR2 are SGHNT and YYREEE (reference sequence). CDR3: CASSLPAASSYEQYF. The CDR3, as DNA: TGTGCCAGCAGCTTGCCAGCAGCTAGCTCCTACGAGCAGTACTTC. Full variable domain (rest looked up from reference TRBV5-4 and TRBJ2-7): ETGVTQSPTHLIKTRGQQVTLRCSSQSGHNTVSWYQQALGQGPQFIFQYYREEENGRGNFPPRFSGLQFPNYSSELNVNALELDDSALYLCASSLPAASSYEQYFGPGTRLTVT.

The rearrangement links TRBV7-2 to TRBJ2-3; 7 bases match TRBD2. From germline, CDR1 is SGHTA and CDR2 FQGNSA. This CDR3 comprises 17 residues. The J segment lost 1 base and the V segment lost 3 bases, leaving 10 bases of the junction unmatched. The CDR3 DNA is TGTGCCAGCAGCTTCAACGGGGGGAGCCACCGCACAGATACGCAGTATTTT. Protein product: CASSFNGGSHRTDTQYF.

This clone has at least ten counts. V and J are TRBV7-9 and TRBJ1-1; TRBD1 is a possible D gene (5 bases). The V gene's germline CDR1 is SEHNR and CDR2 FQNEAQ (reference sequence). Trimming took off 8 bases at V and 1 base at J, with 8 bases between the two ends. The CDR3 length is 12 residues. The CDR3 nucleotides read TGTGCCAGCCGGGACGAGAACACTGAAGCTTTCTTT. Amino acids: CASRDENTEAFF.

The V gene is TRBV5-6, the J gene TRBJ1-1; D unresolved. CDR1 is SGHDT and CDR2 is YYEEEE in the germline V gene. V gave up 1 base and J gave up 2 bases, with 9 bases separating them. CDR3 length: 14 amino acids. CDR3 amino acids: CASSLSTYNTEAFF. The CDR3, as DNA: TGTGCCAGCAGCTTGAGCACCTATAACACTGAAGCTTTCTTT.

The chain has TRBV28 and TRBJ1-5, with a possible D match to TRBD1 (6 bases). The V gene's germline CDR1 is MDHEN and CDR2 SYDVKM. The V gene lost 6 bases and the J gene lost 11 bases, with 14 bases spanning the gap. This CDR3 comprises 12 residues. Here the CDR3 DNA reads TGTGCCAGCAGCTTCAGGGGTAGGACCCAGCATTTT. Its translation: CASSFRGRTQHF.

The chain employs TRBV2 and TRBJ2-1; 9 bases match TRBD2. Looked up from germline, CDR1 is SNHLY and CDR2 is FYNNEI. V dropped 6 bases and J dropped 10; count of bases not matched to a gene: 10. The length of the CDR3 is 14 residues. This chain's CDR3 is CASRISGGIPEQFF. In nucleotides, the CDR3 is TGTGCCAGCAGGATTAGCGGGGGCATTCCCGAGCAGTTCTTC.

The V and J genes are TRBV7-6 and TRBJ2-1, with TRBD2 matching over 9 bases. V lost 8 bases to trimming and J lost 12 bases; unmatched junction nucleotides: 17. The germline V gene encodes CDR1 SGHVS and CDR2 FNYEAQ. This CDR3 has 15 residues. In DNA form, the CDR3 reads TGTGCCAGCGGCGAGCGGGGGGCGACTGGGGATCGGCAGTTCTTC. Its protein is CASGERGATGDRQFF.

This sequence joins TRBV18 and TRBJ1-2; the D is unclear. The CDR3 sequence is 14 residues long. Germline loops: CDR1 KGHSH, CDR2 LQKENI. Trimming cost V 2 bases and J 3 bases, with 10 bases left between them. CDR3 in amino acids: CASSPGRDYYGYTF. CDR3 nucleotide sequence: TGTGCCAGCTCACCAGGGCGAGACTACTATGGCTACACCTTC.

This rearrangement joins TRBV27 to TRBJ2-1; 11 bases map to TRBD2. This CDR3 is 14 amino acids long. V shed 5 bases and J 8 bases; nucleotides not matched to a gene: 5. CDR1 is MNHEY and CDR2 is SMNVEV in the germline V gene (reference sequence). CDR3 coding DNA: TGTGCCAGCAGTCTGGGACTAGCGGTGGATGAGCAGTTCTTC. It yields the protein CASSLGLAVDEQFF.

The chain has TRBV2 and TRBJ2-5; D possibly matches TRBD1 or TRBD2 (5 bases each). The CDR3 loop spans 13 amino acids. The V end was cut by 8 bases, the J end by 3 bases, with 13 bases between. The germline V gene has CDR1 SNHLY and CDR2 FYNNEI. CDR3 bases: TGTGCCAGCCGGGACCCGAGGGAAGAGACCCAGTACTTC. Translation: CASRDPREETQYF.